These 27 T cell receptor beta chains share one sample of origin, sequenced in a study of cytomegalovirus exposure and HLA in healthy donors (dated by TCRdb to about 2017). Library preparation was by the immunoSEQ multiplex PCR assay. For the multiplex PCR, a mixture combining 60 forward primers for TCR Vbeta segments and 13 reverse primers for TCR Jbeta segments was used. TCRdb retrieved this table from immuneACCESS and kept in-frame rearrangements only. Not all clones are present; in checked studies, unresolved V genes account for under half, and no reason is known for the remainder. Within this sample are approximately 180,000 clones, with about 80% of them counted one time only. 2.2% of the sample lies in the top ten. Sequenced: PBMCs. These receptors were collected from a woman in her 30s in good health and CMV-seronegative.

V gene TRBV28 combines with J gene TRBJ2-3; 9 bases are shared with TRBD1. The CDR3 has 15 residues. Per the germline V gene, CDR1 is MDHEN and CDR2 is SYDVKM. J gave up 6 bases and V 5 bases, and 9 bases lay outside the gene matches. This CDR3 reads CASSPAGTGPDTQYF. CDR3 bases: TGTGCCAGCAGTCCCGCCGGGACAGGGCCCGATACGCAGTATTTT.

CDR3 region: CASSLVFAGGQETQYF. In DNA form, the CDR3 reads TGCGCCAGCAGCTTGGTTTTCGCAGGGGGTCAAGAGACCCAGTACTTC. The chain uses TRBV5-1 and TRBJ2-5, with 7 nucleotides matching TRBD1. Germline values: CDR1 SGHRS, CDR2 YFSETQ. The CDR3 sequence is 16 residues long. V dropped 0 bases and J dropped 2; count of bases not matched to a gene: 7.

The rearrangement links TRBV7-8 to TRBJ2-7, with TRBD2 matching 13 bases. Germline assignment: CDR1 SGHVS and CDR2 FQNEAQ. The CDR3 covers 17 residues. The V and J ends lost 5 bases and 2 bases, in that order; junction bases with no gene match: 9. The CDR3 sequence: CASSPSPGTSGTYEQYF. In DNA form, the CDR3 reads TGTGCCAGCAGCCCTAGCCCTGGGACTAGCGGGACCTACGAGCAGTACTTC.

The CDR3, as DNA: TGCGCCAGCAGCCAAGGGGGCACAGGGGGCAACTATGGCTACACCTTC. Its protein is CASSQGGTGGNYGYTF. This chain links TRBV4-1 with TRBJ1-2; the match to TRBD1 covers 9 bases. The CDR3 runs to 16 residues. Germline CDR1 is MGHRA and CDR2 is YSYEKL. The V and J ends lost 1 base and 2 bases, in that order; junction bases with no gene match: 5.

This sequence joins TRBV5-4 and TRBJ2-3; 8 nucleotides line up with TRBD2. Losses at the gene ends were 2 bases for V and 3 bases for J; bases not matched to a gene: 8. CDR1 and CDR2 from the germline V gene are SGHNT and YYREEE (reference sequence). This CDR3 is built from 16 residues. In nucleotides, the CDR3 is TGTGCCAGCAGCTTTACTAGCGGAGGGCCTACAGATACGCAGTATTTT. Its translation: CASSFTSGGPTDTQYF.

The chain has TRBV11-2 and TRBJ1-1, with a weak D call TRBD1 (5 bases). Trimming removed 5 bases at V and 10 bases at J, with 20 bases between. Germline V gene sequence: CDR1 SGHAT, CDR2 FQNNGV. The CDR3 is made up of 14 amino acids. Here the CDR3 DNA reads TGTGCCAGCAGCCGGCCCGAATATTTGGGGCGAGCTTTCTTT. This translates into CASSRPEYLGRAFF.

This clone was found once. In DNA form, the CDR3 reads TGCGCCAGCAGCCGGGGACTAGCGGGAGGCCTGTCTTACGAGCAGTACTTC. Protein sequence: CASSRGLAGGLSYEQYF. The chain combines TRBV4-1 with TRBJ2-5; TRBD2 matches 15 bases. The DNA end is more similar to TRBJ2-7, so the J call may be wrong. The CDR3 spans 17 residues. Germline values: CDR1 MGHRA, CDR2 YSYEKL.

This clone is a singleton in its sample. This chain links TRBV12-5 with TRBJ2-3, with 7 bases that match TRBD2. The V and J ends lost 7 bases and 0 bases, in that order; junction bases with no gene match: 7. Germline V gene sequence: CDR1 LGHNT, CDR2 FRNRAP. This CDR3 is built from 15 residues. DNA of the CDR3: TGTGCTAGTGCCCTGGGGGGGTCTAGCACAGATACGCAGTATTTT. This translates into CASALGGSSTDTQYF.

This clone was counted once. V and J are TRBV5-1 and TRBJ2-1; 11 nucleotides line up with TRBD2. Germline assignment: CDR1 SGHRS and CDR2 YFSETQ. This CDR3 spans 15 amino acids. V lost 2 bases, J lost 3 bases, and 1 base stayed unmatched. CDR3: CASSFSGGDYNEQFF. CDR3 coding DNA: TGCGCCAGCAGCTTTAGCGGGGGGGACTACAATGAGCAGTTCTTC.

The rearrangement links TRBV2 to TRBJ2-7; perhaps TRBD2 as D (5 bases). V was clipped by 6 bases and J by 7 bases, with 16 bases between them. The germline CDR1 and CDR2 sequences are SNHLY and FYNNEI. This CDR3 spans 13 amino acids. The CDR3 spells CASRPLVPTEQYF. The CDR3 DNA sequence: TGTGCCAGCAGGCCACTAGTTCCTACGGAGCAGTACTTC. The full variable domain, in which reference TRBV2 and TRBJ2-7 provide the parts outside the CDR3, is EPEVTQTPSHQVTQMGQEVILRCVPISNHLYFYWYRQILGQKVEFLVSFYNNEISEKSEIFDDQFSVERPDGSNFTLKIRSTKLEDSAMYFCASRPLVPTEQYFGPGTRLTVT.

In its sample, this clone was seen a few times. The chain is built from TRBV5-8 and TRBJ2-3; TRBD2 agrees at 8 bases. V lost 0 bases to trimming and J lost 6 bases; unmatched junction nucleotides: 9. The CDR3 consists of 16 residues. Germline V gene sequence: CDR1 SGHTS, CDR2 YDEGEE. The CDR3, as DNA: TGTGCCAGCAGCTTGGCCAGAACGGGAGGGCTCGATACGCAGTATTTT. It codes for CASSLARTGGLDTQYF.

The J gene is TRBJ1-1, the V gene TRBV9; D may be TRBD1 (6 bases). Per germline, CDR1 SGDLS and CDR2 YYNGEE. The V gene lost 3 bases and the J gene lost 11 bases, with 11 bases spanning the gap. The CDR3 has 11 residues. The CDR3 bases are TGTGCCAGCAGCGGCACAGGGCTGGCTTTCTTT. Encoded protein: CASSGTGLAFF.

This clone was recorded once. This chain links TRBV29-1 with TRBJ2-4; 7 bases map to TRBD1. Germline V lookup: CDR1 SQVTM, CDR2 ANQGSEA. J was trimmed by 4 bases and V by 6 bases; bases with no gene match: 9. The CDR3 covers 14 residues. CDR3: CSVDSKGQKNIQYF. The CDR3 DNA sequence: TGCAGCGTGGACAGTAAGGGACAGAAAAACATTCAGTACTTC.

The chain combines TRBV18 with TRBJ1-4; D is ambiguous. The CDR3 runs 15 residues. The V gene lost 2 bases and the J gene lost 7 bases, with 14 bases spanning the gap. Germline CDR1 KGHSH, CDR2 LQKENI. CDR3 amino acids: CASSPGEGRGEKLFF. The DNA of the CDR3 is TGTGCCAGCTCACCAGGGGAAGGGAGAGGTGAAAAACTGTTTTTT. The entire variable domain, with the rest obtained from reference TRBV18 and TRBJ1-4, is as follows: NAGVMQNPRHLVRRRGQEARLRCSPMKGHSHVYWYRQLPEEGLKFMVYLQKENIIDESGMPKERFSAEFPKEGPSILRIQQVVRGDSAAYFCASSPGEGRGEKLFFGSGTQLSVL.

This chain links TRBV19 with TRBJ1-5; tentative D call: TRBD1 (5 bases). V was clipped by 2 bases and J by 0 bases, with 8 bases between them. This CDR3 spans 15 amino acids. Looked up from germline, CDR1 is LNHDA and CDR2 is SQIVND (reference sequence). CDR3: CASSISQGSNQPQHF. The CDR3 DNA is TGTGCCAGTAGTATATCCCAGGGTAGCAATCAGCCCCAGCATTTT.

The J gene is TRBJ2-1, the V gene TRBV10-3; D unresolved. This CDR3 contains 14 residues. Trimming stripped 3 bases from V and 0 bases from J, with 6 bases between. CDR1 and CDR2 (germline): ENHRY, SYGVKD. The CDR3 reads CAISDGSSYNEQFF. CDR3 coding DNA: TGTGCCATCAGTGATGGTAGCTCCTACAATGAGCAGTTCTTC.

The CDR3 DNA is TGCGCCAGCAGCCCTAGCGGGGGAAACAATGAGCAGTTCTTC. It yields the protein CASSPSGGNNEQFF. The chain couples TRBV5-1 to TRBJ2-1; 10 bases map to TRBD2. Germline V gene data show CDR1 as SGHRS and CDR2 as YFSETQ. The CDR3 contains 14 residues. The junction had 3 bases not matched to a gene; V was cut back by 4 bases and J by 5 bases.

This clone occurred a few times. The chain joins TRBV4-1 to TRBJ2-7; 10 positions match TRBD2. V trimming: 4 bases; J trimming: 7 bases; junction bases outside the gene matches: 16. Germline loops: CDR1 MGHRA, CDR2 YSYEKL. CDR3 length: 17 residues. The CDR3 region is CASSRLVGLAGVKEQYF. The CDR3 DNA follows: TGCGCCAGCAGCCGCCTGGTCGGGCTAGCGGGAGTTAAGGAGCAGTACTTC.

The rearrangement joins TRBV2 to TRBJ2-3, with 7 bases aligning to TRBD2. The CDR3 consists of 15 residues. V lost 7 bases to trimming and J lost 0 bases; unmatched junction nucleotides: 7. Germline CDR1 SNHLY, CDR2 FYNNEI. The chain's CDR3 is CASMGLAASTDTQYF. Written as DNA, the CDR3 is TGTGCCAGCATGGGGCTAGCGGCTAGCACAGATACGCAGTATTTT.

This clone is a singleton in its sample. The chain carries TRBV7-8 and TRBJ2-6; tentative D call: TRBD1 (5 bases). V was cut by 5 bases and J by 4 bases, with 18 bases left in between. Per the germline V gene, CDR1 is SGHVS and CDR2 is FQNEAQ. This CDR3 is 17 amino acids long. The CDR3 nucleotides read TGTGCCAGCAGCCCAGTAAGGGGAAAAACCGGGGCCAACGTCCTGACTTTC. Its protein is CASSPVRGKTGANVLTF.

This clone was counted a few times. A read error may produce the germline difference seen at one junction end. This sequence joins TRBV6-1 and TRBJ2-6, with D possibly TRBD1 on 6 matching bases. Per germline, CDR1 MNHNS and CDR2 SASEGT. This CDR3 spans 16 amino acids. The CDR3 DNA follows: TGTGCCAGCAGTGAAACAGGGAGCTCTGGGGCCAACGGCCTGACTTTC. Amino acid sequence: CASSETGSSGANGLTF.

The genes are TRBV7-2 and TRBJ1-5; D is perhaps TRBD1 (6 bases). This CDR3 is 16 amino acids long. The germline V gene has CDR1 SGHTA and CDR2 FQGNSA. Trimming removed 2 bases from V and 5 bases from J, with 16 bases in between. CDR3 bases: TGTGCCAGCAGCTTATCAGGGGTGCTGGTCGATCAGCCCCAGCATTTT. It yields the protein CASSLSGVLVDQPQHF.

This clone has a handful of counts. The rearrangement links TRBV4-3 to TRBJ2-2, with 8 bases matching TRBD1. CDR1 is LGHNA, CDR2 YSLEER, per germline. V lost 0 bases, J lost 4 bases, and 7 bases stayed unmatched. The CDR3 consists of 17 residues. The CDR3: CASSQDYQGAGTGELFF. CDR3 nucleotide sequence: TGCGCCAGCAGCCAAGATTACCAGGGGGCGGGCACCGGGGAGCTGTTTTTT.

V is TRBV15 and J is TRBJ2-3; TRBD1 is a possible D gene (5 bases). V dropped 0 bases and J dropped 1 base, with 11 bases sitting between them. Germline CDR1 and CDR2: LNHNV and YYDKDF (reference sequence). The CDR3 consists of 16 residues. The CDR3 reads CATSRDFLGGTDTQYF. CDR3 DNA sequence: TGTGCCACCAGCAGAGATTTCCTAGGGGGCACAGATACGCAGTATTTT.

The chain has TRBV27 and TRBJ2-7, with no clear D. The CDR3 consists of 14 residues. Germline CDR1 is MNHEY and CDR2 is SMNVEV (reference sequence). V dropped 4 bases and J dropped 0 bases, with 10 bases sitting between them. The CDR3 DNA is TGTGCCAGCAGTTCTCAGGCGAGCTCCTACGAGCAGTACTTC. Translated, it gives CASSSQASSYEQYF.

The chain has TRBV27 and TRBJ2-6, with D unresolved. This CDR3 spans 16 amino acids. The V gene's germline CDR1 is MNHEY and CDR2 SMNVEV (reference sequence). V lost 5 bases and J lost 1, with 12 bases in between. The CDR3 reads CASSPMSGSGANVLTF. As DNA, the CDR3 is TGTGCCAGCAGTCCCATGTCGGGTTCTGGGGCCAACGTCCTGACTTTC.

With regard to this clone: The junction shows a germline mismatch at one end, possibly a read error. The J gene is TRBJ2-4, the V gene TRBV19; a weak D match, TRBD2 (5 bases). This CDR3 comprises 15 residues. The germline V gene encodes CDR1 LNHDA and CDR2 SQIVND (reference sequence). The CDR3 DNA follows: TGTGCCAGTAACTCCCCAGGTCTAGCCAAAAACAGTCAGTACTTC. It yields the protein CASNSPGLAKNSQYF.